This paragraph covers one T cell receptor beta chain sequence. Its antigen remains unknown. Method: immunoSEQ multiplex PCR; TCRdb's copy keeps in-frame clones and lacks some. The data show over 45,000 clones, with around 90% seen just once and 3.4% held by the top ten. The data belong to a study of OX40 agonist ivuxolimab in advanced cancers. About the research overall: Partial responses occurred in Three dose-escalation patients, one with hepatocellular carcinoma and two with cutaneous melanoma.

Study-wide points: Mean expanded clone counts were higher in CD8+ than CD4+ T cells.

This CDR3 is built from 15 residues. CDR1 SGHNT and CDR2 YYREEE come from the germline V gene (reference sequence). The V segment lost 7 bases and the J segment 7 bases; nucleotides outside the gene matches: 9. Sequenced material: CD4+ or CD8+ T cells sorted from blood, taken in a trial of the OX40 agonist ivuxolimab. The chain has TRBV5-4 and TRBJ2-1, with 12 bases that match TRBD2. The receptor's source is an adult with an advanced solid tumor such as melanoma, head and neck, liver or kidney cancer. CDR3 loop: CASGSGLAGGNEQFF. The CDR3 nucleotides are TGTGCCAGCGGCTCCGGGCTAGCGGGGGGGAATGAGCAGTTCTTC. The whole variable domain, remainder taken from reference TRBV5-4 and TRBJ2-1, is ETGVTQSPTHLIKTRGQQVTLRCSSQSGHNTVSWYQQALGQGPQFIFQYYREEENGRGNFPPRFSGLQFPNYSSELNVNALELDDSALYLCASGSGLAGGNEQFFGPGTRLTVL.